This TCR beta chain was retrieved from a study of blood T cell repertoires in COVID-19. Study as a whole: The United States, Italy and Spain provided the acute and convalescent COVID-19 samples.

This clone is a singleton in its sample. CDR1 SGHTA and CDR2 FQGNSA come from the germline V gene. V lost 5 bases to trimming and J lost 2 bases, with 13 bases between them. The CDR3 contains 14 residues. In the original analysis: Scientists estimated how many nucleated cells there were by amplifying reference gene primers. Data came from immunoSEQ multiplex PCR; TCRdb stores just in-frame clones and leaves some out. V, J and clone size were drawn from that table, and D and trimming were deduced from the DNA. The repertoire holds tens of thousands of clones, with approximately 83% as singletons. J is TRBJ2-7 and V is TRBV7-2, with D possibly being TRBD2 (5 bases). The sequence derives from a woman aged 55 to 70 with acute or convalescent COVID-19. The sample consisted of peripheral blood. The CDR3 coding sequence is TGTGCCAGCAGCGTGACGCGGGTAACCTACGAGCAGTACTTC. It is translated as CASSVTRVTYEQYF. Based on the CDR3 plus reference TRBV7-2 and TRBJ2-7, the full variable domain is GAGVSQSPSNKVTEKGKDVELRCDPISGHTALYWYRQSLGQGLEFLIYFQGNSAPDKSGLPSDRFSAERTGGSVSTLTIQRTQQEDSAVYLCASSVTRVTYEQYFGPGTRLTVT.